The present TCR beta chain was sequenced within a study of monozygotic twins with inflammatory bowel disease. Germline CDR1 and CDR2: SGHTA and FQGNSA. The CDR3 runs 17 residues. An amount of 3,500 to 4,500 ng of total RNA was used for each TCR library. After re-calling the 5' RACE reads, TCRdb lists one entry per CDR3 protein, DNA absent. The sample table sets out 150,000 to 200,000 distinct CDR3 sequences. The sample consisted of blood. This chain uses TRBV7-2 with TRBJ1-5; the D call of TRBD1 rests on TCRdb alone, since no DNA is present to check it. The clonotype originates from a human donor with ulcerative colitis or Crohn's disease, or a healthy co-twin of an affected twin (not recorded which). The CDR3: CASSVGGRGYGNQPQHF.